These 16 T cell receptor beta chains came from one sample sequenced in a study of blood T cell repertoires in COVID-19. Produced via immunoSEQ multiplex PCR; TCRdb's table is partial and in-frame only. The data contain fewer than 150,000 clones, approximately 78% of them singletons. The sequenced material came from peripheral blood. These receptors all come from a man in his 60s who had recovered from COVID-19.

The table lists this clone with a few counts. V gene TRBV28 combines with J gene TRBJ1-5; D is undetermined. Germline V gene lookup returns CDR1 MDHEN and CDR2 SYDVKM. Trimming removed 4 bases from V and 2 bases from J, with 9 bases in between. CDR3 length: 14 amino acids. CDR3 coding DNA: TGTGCCAGCAGTTCCCAGATTGGCAATCAGCCCCAGCATTTT. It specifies CASSSQIGNQPQHF.

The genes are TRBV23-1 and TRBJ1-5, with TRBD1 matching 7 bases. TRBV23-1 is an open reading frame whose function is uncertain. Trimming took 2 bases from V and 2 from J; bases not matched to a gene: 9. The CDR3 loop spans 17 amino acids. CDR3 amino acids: CASSQLKTGDGNQPQHF. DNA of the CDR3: TGCGCCAGCAGTCAACTTAAAACAGGGGATGGCAATCAGCCCCAGCATTTT.

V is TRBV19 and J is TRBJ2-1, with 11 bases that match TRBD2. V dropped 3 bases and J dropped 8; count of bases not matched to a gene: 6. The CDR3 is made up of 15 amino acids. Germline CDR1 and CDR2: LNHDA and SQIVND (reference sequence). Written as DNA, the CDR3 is TGTGCCAGTAGTATTAGGCCTAGCGGGGGGTATGAGCAGTTCTTC. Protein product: CASSIRPSGGYEQFF. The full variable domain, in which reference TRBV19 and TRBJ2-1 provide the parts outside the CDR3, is DGGITQSPKYLFRKEGQNVTLSCEQNLNHDAMYWYRQDPGQGLRLIYYSQIVNDFQKGDIAEGYSVSREKKESFPLTVTSAQKNPTAFYLCASSIRPSGGYEQFFGPGTRLTVL.

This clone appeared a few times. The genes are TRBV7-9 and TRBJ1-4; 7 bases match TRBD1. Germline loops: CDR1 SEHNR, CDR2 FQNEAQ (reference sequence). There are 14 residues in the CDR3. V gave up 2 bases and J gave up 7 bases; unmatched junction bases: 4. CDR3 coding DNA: TGTGCCAGCAGCTTAAAAGGGGGCGGTGAAAAACTGTTTTTT. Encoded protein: CASSLKGGGEKLFF. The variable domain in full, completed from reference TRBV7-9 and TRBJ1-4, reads DTGVSQNPRHKITKRGQNVTFRCDPISEHNRLYWYRQTLGQGPEFLTYFQNEAQLEKSRLLSDRFSAERPKGSFSTLEIQRTEQGDSAMYLCASSLKGGGEKLFFGSGTQLSVL.

The CDR3, as DNA: TGTGCCAGCAGCCCGGGACTAGCGGGGGGAACAGATACGCAGTATTTT. This sequence encodes CASSPGLAGGTDTQYF. This chain connects TRBV7-2 to TRBJ2-3, with 15 positions matching TRBD2. Trimming cost V 5 bases and J 3 bases; bases outside gene matches: 3. The CDR3 has 16 residues. CDR1 SGHTA and CDR2 FQGNSA come from the germline V gene.

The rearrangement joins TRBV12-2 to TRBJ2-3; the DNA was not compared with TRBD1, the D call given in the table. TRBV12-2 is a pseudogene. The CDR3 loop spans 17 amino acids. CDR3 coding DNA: TGTGCAAGTCGCTTAGCGAGAATAGGGGGAGACTCAGATACGCAGTATTTT. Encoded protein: CASRLARIGGDSDTQYF.

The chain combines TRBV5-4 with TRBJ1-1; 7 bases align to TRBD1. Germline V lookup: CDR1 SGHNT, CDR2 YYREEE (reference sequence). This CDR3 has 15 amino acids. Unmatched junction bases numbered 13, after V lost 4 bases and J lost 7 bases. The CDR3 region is CASSPLSGGVGEAFF. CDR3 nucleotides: TGTGCCAGCAGCCCTCTCTCAGGGGGAGTAGGTGAAGCTTTCTTT. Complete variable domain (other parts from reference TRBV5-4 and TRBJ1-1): ETGVTQSPTHLIKTRGQQVTLRCSSQSGHNTVSWYQQALGQGPQFIFQYYREEENGRGNFPPRFSGLQFPNYSSELNVNALELDDSALYLCASSPLSGGVGEAFFGQGTRLTVV.

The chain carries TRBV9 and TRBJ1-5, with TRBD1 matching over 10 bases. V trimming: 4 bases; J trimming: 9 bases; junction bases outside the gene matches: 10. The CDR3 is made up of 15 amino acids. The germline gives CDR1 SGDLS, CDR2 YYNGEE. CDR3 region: CASSPTGTGVTPQHF. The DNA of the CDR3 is TGTGCCAGCAGCCCCACAGGGACAGGGGTCACGCCCCAGCATTTT.

The CDR3 nucleotides read TGCGCCAGCAGCCCCAGCGGGGGCTCCTACGAGCAGTACTTC. Residues: CASSPSGGSYEQYF. This rearrangement joins TRBV5-1 to TRBJ2-7, with 8 bases that match TRBD2. Trimming cost V 4 bases and J 0 bases; bases outside gene matches: 3. This CDR3 has 14 amino acids. Germline-derived CDR1 and CDR2 are SGHRS and YFSETQ.

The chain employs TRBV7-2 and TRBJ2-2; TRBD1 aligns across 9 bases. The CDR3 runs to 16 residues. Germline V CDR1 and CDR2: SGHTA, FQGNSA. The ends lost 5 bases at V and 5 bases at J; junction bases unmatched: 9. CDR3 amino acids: CASSNYGTGRTGELFF. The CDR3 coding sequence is TGTGCCAGCAGCAACTACGGGACAGGGAGGACCGGGGAGCTGTTTTTT.

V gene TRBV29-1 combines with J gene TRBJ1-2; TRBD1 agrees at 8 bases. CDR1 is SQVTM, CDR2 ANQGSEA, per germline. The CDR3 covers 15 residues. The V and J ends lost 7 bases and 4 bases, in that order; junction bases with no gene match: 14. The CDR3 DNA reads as TGCAGCGCCCGTCTGTCCCAGGGGGCCTTCTATGGCTACACCTTC. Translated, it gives CSARLSQGAFYGYTF.

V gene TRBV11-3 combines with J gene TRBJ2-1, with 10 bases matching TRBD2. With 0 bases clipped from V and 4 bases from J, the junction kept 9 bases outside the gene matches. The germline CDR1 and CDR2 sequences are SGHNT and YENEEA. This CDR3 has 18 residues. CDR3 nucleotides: TGTGCCAGCAGCTTAGACTCCTCGATAGCGGGAGGTTACAATGAGCAGTTCTTC. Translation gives CASSLDSSIAGGYNEQFF.

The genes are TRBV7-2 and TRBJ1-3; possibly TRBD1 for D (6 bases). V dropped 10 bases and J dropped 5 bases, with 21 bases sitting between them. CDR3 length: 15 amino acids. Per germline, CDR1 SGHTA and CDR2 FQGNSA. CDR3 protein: CATAGAGGIRNTIYF. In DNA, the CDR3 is TGTGCCACGGCGGGGGCCGGGGGCATAAGAAACACCATATATTTT.

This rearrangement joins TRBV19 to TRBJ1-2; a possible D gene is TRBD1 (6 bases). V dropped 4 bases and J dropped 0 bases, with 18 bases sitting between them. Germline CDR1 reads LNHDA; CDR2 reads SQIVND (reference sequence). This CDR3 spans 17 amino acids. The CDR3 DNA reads TGTGCCAGTAGTAAGGGACAACTTGCCCCAGCTAACTATGGCTACACCTTC. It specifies CASSKGQLAPANYGYTF.

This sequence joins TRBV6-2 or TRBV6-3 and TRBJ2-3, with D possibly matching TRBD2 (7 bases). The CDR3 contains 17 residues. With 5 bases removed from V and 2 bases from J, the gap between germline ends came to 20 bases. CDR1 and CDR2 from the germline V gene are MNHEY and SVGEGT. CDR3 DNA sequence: TGTGCCAGCAGTACGCGACTGGGCGGGGGCGTCACAGATACGCAGTATTTT. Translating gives CASSTRLGGGVTDTQYF.

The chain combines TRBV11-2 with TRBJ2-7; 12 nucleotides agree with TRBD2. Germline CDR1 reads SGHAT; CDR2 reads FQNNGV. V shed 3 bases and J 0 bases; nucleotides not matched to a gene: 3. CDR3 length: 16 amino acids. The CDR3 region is CASSFLAGGPSYEQYF. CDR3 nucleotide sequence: TGTGCCAGCAGCTTTCTAGCGGGAGGGCCCTCCTACGAGCAGTACTTC. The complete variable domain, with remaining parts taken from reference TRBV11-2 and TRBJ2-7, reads EAGVAQSPRYKIIEKRQSVAFWCNPISGHATLYWYQQILGQGPKLLIQFQNNGVVDDSQLPKDRFSAERLKGVDSTLKIQPAKLEDSAVYLCASSFLAGGPSYEQYFGPGTRLTVT.